This TCR beta chain appears in the sequencing data of a study of identical twins. Through template switching, a universal primer site was introduced, and the cDNA contained unique molecular identifiers. TCRdb ran MiXCR on the 5' RACE reads and lists one entry per CDR3 protein. The data show approximately 890,000 distinct CDR3 sequences, 9% to 15% seen once. J gave up 3 bases and V 4 bases, and 9 bases lay outside the gene matches. Looked up from germline, CDR1 is SGHAT and CDR2 is FQNNGV. The CDR3 consists of 16 residues. Findings of the study overall: Out-of-frame alpha sequences common to twins were enriched for low generation probability.

This clonotype was seen ten or more times. The antigen is undetermined. These data were also reused for a study on yellow fever vaccine responses in identical twins.

Sequencing input: PBMCs. The gene calls are TRBV11-2 and TRBJ2-7; 10 bases are shared with TRBD2. The TCR originated in a woman aged 18-29 years in good health. For the CDR3, the DNA is TGTGCCAGCAGCTCCCTACGGACTAGCGGCTACTACGAGCAGTACTTC. Its protein product is CASSSLRTSGYYEQYF.